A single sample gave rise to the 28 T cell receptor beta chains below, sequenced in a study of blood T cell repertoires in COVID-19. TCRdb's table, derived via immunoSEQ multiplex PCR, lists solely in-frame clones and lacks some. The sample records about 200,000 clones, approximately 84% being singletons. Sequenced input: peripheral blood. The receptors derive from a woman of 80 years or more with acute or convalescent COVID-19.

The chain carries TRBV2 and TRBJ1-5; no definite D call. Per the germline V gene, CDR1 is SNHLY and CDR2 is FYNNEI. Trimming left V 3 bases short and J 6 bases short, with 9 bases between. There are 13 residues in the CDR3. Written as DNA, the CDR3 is TGTGCCAGCAGTGATCGAGGTGCTCAGCCCCAGCATTTT. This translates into CASSDRGAQPQHF.

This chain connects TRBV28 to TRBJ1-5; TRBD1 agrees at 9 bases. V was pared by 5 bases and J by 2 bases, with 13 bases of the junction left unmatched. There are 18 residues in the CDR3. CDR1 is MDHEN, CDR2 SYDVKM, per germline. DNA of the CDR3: TGTGCCAGCAGTATCCCTCGGGACAGGGCACCCCGCAATCAGCCCCAGCATTTT. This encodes CASSIPRDRAPRNQPQHF.

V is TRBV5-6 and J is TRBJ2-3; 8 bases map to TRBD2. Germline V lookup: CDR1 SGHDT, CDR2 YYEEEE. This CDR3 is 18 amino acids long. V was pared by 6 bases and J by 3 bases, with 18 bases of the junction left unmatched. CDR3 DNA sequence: TGTGCCAGCAACCTGAGGGCCGTGGCGGGAGGTTGGACAGATACGCAGTATTTT. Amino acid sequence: CASNLRAVAGGWTDTQYF.

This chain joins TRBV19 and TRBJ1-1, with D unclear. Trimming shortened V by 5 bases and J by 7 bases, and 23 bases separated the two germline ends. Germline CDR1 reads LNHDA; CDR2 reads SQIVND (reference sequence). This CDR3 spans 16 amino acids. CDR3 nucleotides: TGTGCCAGTAGTCATCAAAATCGAAATCGGAGGGATGAAGCTTTCTTT. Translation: CASSHQNRNRRDEAFF.

The CDR3 sequence is CASSVSSGSTEQFF. CDR3 DNA: TGTGCCAGCAGCGTATCTAGCGGGAGTACTGAGCAGTTCTTC. The rearrangement uses TRBV9 and TRBJ2-1; the match to TRBD2 covers 10 bases. The V gene end was trimmed by 1 base and the J gene end by 9 bases; junction bases not matched to a gene: 4. The germline V gene has CDR1 SGDLS and CDR2 YYNGEE. The length of the CDR3 is 14 residues.

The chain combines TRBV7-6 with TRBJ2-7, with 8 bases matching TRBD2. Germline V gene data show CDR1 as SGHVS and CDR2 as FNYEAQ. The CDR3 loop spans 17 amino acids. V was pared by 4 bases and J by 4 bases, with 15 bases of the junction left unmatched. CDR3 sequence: CASSWLPGLAFGYEQYF. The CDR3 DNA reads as TGTGCCAGCAGCTGGCTTCCCGGACTAGCCTTCGGGTACGAGCAGTACTTC.

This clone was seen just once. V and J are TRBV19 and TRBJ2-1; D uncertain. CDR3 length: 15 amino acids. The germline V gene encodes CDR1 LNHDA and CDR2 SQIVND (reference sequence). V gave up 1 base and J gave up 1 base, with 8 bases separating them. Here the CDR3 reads CASSIVVGSYNEQFF. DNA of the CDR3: TGTGCCAGTAGTATAGTGGTCGGTTCCTACAATGAGCAGTTCTTC. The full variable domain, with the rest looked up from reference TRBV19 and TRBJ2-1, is DGGITQSPKYLFRKEGQNVTLSCEQNLNHDAMYWYRQDPGQGLRLIYYSQIVNDFQKGDIAEGYSVSREKKESFPLTVTSAQKNPTAFYLCASSIVVGSYNEQFFGPGTRLTVL.

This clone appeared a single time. CDR3 bases: TGTGCCACAGGAGACAGGGCCCCGGAGACCCAGTACTTC. Protein: CATGDRAPETQYF. V gene TRBV19 combines with J gene TRBJ2-5, with 7 bases lining up with TRBD1. CDR3 length: 13 residues. Germline assignment: CDR1 LNHDA and CDR2 SQIVND (reference sequence). Germline trimming cut 10 bases from V and 5 bases from J; bases unmatched to any gene: 10.

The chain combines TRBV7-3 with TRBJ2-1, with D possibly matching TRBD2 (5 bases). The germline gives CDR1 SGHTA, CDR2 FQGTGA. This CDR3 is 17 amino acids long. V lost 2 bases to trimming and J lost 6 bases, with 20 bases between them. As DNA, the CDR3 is TGTGCCAGCAGCTTACGGGCGGACTCGGAGCACATCAATGAGCAGTTCTTC. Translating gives CASSLRADSEHINEQFF.

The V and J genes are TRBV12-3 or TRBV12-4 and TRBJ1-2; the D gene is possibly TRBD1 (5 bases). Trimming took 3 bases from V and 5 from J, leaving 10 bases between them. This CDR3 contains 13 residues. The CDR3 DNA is TGTGCCAGCAGTTTTATGGGGACTTATGGCTACACCTTC. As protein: CASSFMGTYGYTF.

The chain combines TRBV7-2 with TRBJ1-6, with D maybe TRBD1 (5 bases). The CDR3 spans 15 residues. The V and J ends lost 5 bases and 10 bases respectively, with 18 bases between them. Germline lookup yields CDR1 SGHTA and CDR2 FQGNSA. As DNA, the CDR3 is TGTGCCAGCAGCCTATCGGGGCGGGGTTACTCACCCCTCCACTTT. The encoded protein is CASSLSGRGYSPLHF.

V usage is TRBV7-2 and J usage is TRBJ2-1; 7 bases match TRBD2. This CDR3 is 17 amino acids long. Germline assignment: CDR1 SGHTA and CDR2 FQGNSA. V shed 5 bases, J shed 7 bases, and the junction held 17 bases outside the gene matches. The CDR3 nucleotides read TGTGCCAGCAGCCCCTACCTAGCCGCGAGGACTAGGAATGAGCAGTTCTTC. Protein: CASSPYLAARTRNEQFF.

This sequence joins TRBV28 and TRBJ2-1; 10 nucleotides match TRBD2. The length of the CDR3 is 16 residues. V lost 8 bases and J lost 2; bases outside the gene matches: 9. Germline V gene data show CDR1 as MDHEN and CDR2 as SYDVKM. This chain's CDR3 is CASPPSGRDPYNEQFF. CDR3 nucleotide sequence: TGTGCCAGCCCCCCCAGCGGGAGGGATCCCTACAATGAGCAGTTCTTC.

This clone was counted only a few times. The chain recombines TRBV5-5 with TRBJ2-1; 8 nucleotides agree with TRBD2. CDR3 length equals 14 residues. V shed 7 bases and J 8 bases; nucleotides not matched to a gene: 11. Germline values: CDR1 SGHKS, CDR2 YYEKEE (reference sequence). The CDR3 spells CASLVLAGGDEQFF. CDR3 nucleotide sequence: TGTGCCAGCCTTGTCCTAGCGGGTGGGGATGAGCAGTTCTTC.

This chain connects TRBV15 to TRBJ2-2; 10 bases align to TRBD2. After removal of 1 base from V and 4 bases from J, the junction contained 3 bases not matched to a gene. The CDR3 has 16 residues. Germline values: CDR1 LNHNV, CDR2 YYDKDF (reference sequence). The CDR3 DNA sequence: TGTGCCACCAGCAGAGGGACTAGCGGAAGCACCGGGGAGCTGTTTTTT. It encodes CATSRGTSGSTGELFF. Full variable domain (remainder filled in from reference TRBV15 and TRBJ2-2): DAMVIQNPRYQVTQFGKPVTLSCSQTLNHNVMYWYQQKSSQAPKLLFHYYDKDFNNEADTPDNFQSRRPNTSFCFLDIRSPGLGDTAMYLCATSRGTSGSTGELFFGEGSRLTVL.

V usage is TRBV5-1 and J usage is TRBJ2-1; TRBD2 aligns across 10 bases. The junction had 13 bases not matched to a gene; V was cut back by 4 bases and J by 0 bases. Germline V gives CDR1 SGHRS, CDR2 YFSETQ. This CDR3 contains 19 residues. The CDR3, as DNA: TGCGCCAGCAGCCGCCCTATTTCTCTAGCGGGAGACTCCTACAATGAGCAGTTCTTC. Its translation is CASSRPISLAGDSYNEQFF.

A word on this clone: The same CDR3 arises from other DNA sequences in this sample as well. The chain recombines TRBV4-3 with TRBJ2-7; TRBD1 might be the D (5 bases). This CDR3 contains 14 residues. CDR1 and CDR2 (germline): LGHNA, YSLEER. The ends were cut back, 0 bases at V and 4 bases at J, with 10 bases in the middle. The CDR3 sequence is CASSQDLGDYEQYF. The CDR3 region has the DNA TGCGCCAGCAGCCAAGATCTAGGGGATTACGAGCAGTACTTC.

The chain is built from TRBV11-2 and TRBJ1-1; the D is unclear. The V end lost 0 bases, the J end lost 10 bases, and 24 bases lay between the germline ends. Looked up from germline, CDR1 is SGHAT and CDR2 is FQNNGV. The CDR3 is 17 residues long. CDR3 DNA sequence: TGTGCCAGCAGCTTAGATCTGGGTCGGGAGGGAGATTCTAGAGCTTTCTTT. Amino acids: CASSLDLGREGDSRAFF.

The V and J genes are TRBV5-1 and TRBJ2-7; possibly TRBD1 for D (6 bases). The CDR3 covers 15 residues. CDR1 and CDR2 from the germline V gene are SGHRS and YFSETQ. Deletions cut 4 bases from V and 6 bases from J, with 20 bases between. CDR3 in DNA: TGCGCCAGCAGCCCCTTACAGGGTAGTTTAGGCGAGCAGTACTTC. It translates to CASSPLQGSLGEQYF. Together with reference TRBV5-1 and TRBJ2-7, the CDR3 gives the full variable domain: KAGVTQTPRYLIKTRGQQVTLSCSPISGHRSVSWYQQTPGQGLQFLFEYFSETQRNKGNFPGRFSGRQFSNSRSEMNVSTLELGDSALYLCASSPLQGSLGEQYFGPGTRLTVT.

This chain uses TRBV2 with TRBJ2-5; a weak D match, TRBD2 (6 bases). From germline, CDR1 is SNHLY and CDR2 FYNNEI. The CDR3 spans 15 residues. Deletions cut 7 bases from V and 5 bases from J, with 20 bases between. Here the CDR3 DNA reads TGTGCCAGCACCGAAGGGCTAGTGGCGGGGGAGACCCAGTACTTC. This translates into CASTEGLVAGETQYF.

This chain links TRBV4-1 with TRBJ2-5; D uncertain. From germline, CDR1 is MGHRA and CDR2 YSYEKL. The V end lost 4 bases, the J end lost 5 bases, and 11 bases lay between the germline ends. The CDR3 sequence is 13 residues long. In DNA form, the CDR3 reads TGCGCCAGCAGCCCCACAATTCCGGAGACCCAGTACTTC. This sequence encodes CASSPTIPETQYF.

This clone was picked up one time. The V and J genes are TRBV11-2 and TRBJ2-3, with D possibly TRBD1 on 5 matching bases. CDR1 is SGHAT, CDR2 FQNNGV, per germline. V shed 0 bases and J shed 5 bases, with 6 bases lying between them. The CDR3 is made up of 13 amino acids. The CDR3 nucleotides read TGTGCCAGCAGCTTAGATAGGGGAGATACGCAGTATTTT. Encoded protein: CASSLDRGDTQYF.

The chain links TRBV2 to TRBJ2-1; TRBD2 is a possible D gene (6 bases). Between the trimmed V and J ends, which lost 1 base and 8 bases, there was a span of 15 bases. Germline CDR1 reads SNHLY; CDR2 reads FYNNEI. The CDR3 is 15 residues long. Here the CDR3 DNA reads TGTGCCAGCAGTGAAGGCGGCGGGACGGGCGATGAGCAGTTCTTC. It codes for CASSEGGGTGDEQFF.

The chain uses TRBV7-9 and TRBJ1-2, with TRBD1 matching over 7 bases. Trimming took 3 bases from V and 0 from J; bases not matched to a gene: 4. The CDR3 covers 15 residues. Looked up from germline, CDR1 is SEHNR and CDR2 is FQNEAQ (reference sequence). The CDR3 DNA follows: TGTGCCAGCAGCTTCCAAGGGACAGCTAACTATGGCTACACCTTC. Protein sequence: CASSFQGTANYGYTF.

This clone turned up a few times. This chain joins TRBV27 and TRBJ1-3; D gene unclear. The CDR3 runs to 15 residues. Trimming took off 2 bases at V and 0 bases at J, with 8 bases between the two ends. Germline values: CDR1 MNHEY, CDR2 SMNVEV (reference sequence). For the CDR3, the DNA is TGTGCCAGCAGTTTACGATGGAGCTCTGGAAACACCATATATTTT. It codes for CASSLRWSSGNTIYF.

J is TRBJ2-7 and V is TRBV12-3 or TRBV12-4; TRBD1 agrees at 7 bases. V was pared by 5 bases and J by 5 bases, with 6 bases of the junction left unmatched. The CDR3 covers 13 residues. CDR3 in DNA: TGTGCCAGCAGTCCAAGGGGGCTCAACGAGCAGTACTTC. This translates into CASSPRGLNEQYF.

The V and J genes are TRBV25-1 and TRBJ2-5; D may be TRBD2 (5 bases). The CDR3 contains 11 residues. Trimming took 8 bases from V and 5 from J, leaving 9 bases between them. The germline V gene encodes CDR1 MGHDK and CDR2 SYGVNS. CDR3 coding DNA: TGTGCCAGCCAATCGGGGGAGACCCAGTACTTC. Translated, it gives CASQSGETQYF. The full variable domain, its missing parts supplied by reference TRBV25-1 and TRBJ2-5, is EADIYQTPRYLVIGTGKKITLECSQTMGHDKMYWYQQDPGMELHLIHYSYGVNSTEKGDLSSESTVSRIRTEHFPLTLESARPSHTSQYLCASQSGETQYFGPGTRLLVL.

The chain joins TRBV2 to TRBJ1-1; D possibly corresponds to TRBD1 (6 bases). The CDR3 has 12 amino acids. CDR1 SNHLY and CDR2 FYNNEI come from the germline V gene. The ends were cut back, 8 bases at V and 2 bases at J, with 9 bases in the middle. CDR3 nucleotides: TGTGCCAGCGAGGACAGTAACACTGAAGCTTTCTTT. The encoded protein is CASEDSNTEAFF.